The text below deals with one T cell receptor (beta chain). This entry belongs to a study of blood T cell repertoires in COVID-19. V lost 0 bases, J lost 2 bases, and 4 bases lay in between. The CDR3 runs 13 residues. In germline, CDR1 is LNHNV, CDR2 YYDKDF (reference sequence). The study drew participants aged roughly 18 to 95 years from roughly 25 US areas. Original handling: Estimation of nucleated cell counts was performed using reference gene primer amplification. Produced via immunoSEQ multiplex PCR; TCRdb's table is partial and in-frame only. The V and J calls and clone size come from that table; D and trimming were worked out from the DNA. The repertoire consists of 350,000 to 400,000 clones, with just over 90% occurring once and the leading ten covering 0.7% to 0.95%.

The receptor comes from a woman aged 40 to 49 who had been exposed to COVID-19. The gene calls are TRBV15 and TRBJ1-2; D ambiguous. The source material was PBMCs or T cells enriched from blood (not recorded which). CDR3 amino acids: CATSRDGNYGYTF. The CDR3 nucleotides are TGTGCCACCAGCAGAGACGGGAACTATGGCTACACCTTC.